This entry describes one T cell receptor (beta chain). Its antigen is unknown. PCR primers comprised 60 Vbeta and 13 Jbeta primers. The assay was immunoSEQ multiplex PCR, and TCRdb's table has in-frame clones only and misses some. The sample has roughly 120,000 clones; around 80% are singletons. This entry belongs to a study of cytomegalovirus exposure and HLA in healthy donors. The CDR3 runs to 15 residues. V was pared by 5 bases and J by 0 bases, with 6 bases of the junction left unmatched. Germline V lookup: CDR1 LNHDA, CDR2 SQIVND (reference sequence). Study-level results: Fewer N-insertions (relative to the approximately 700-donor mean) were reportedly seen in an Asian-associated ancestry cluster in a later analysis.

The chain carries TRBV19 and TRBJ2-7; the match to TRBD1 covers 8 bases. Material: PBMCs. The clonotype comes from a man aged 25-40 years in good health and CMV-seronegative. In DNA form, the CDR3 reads TGTGCCAGTAGTGCTGCGGGACAGGCCTCCTACGAGCAGTACTTC. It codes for CASSAAGQASYEQYF.